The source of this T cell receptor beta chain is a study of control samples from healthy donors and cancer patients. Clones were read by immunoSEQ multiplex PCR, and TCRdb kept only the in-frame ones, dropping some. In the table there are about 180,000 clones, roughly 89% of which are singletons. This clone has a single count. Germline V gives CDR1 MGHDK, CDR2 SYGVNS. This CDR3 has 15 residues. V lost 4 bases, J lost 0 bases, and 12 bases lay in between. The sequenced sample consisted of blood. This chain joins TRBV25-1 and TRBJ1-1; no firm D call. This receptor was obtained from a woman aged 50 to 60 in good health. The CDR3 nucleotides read TGTGCCAGCAGTGCCCTAAACAGAATGAACACTGAAGCTTTCTTT. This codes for CASSALNRMNTEAFF.